This TCR beta chain was obtained from a study of long-term antiretroviral therapy in people with HIV. Between the trimmed V and J ends, which lost 2 bases and 4 bases, there was a span of 14 bases. This CDR3 is built from 15 residues. Germline V CDR1 and CDR2: SGHDN, FVKESK. Researchers report immunoSEQ v3.0 was run at survey level. Profiling relied on immunoSEQ multiplex PCR, and the TCRdb table lists in-frame clones only, not all of them. Of over 10,000 clones in the sample, about 70% were seen once. The rearrangement joins TRBV14 to TRBJ1-2; unclear D gene. The sequence was obtained from a man in his forties with HIV. The sample here was unsorted PBMCs, taken approximately 3.1 years before starting antiretroviral therapy. This chain's CDR3 is CASSQIAWVAYGYTF. In DNA form, the CDR3 reads TGTGCCAGCAGCCAAATCGCCTGGGTGGCCTATGGCTACACCTTC.